This T cell receptor beta chain was observed in a study of identical twins. Regarding the study as a whole: Beta clonotypes that were abundant in cord blood contained fewer insertions, a pattern absent from memory repertoires.

Unique molecular identifiers were present on cDNA, and template switching added a universal primer site. TCRdb redid the calling of the 5' RACE reads with MiXCR, one entry per CDR3 protein. The sample consists of 700,000 or so distinct CDR3 sequences, less than 10% of them appearing once. Only a few counts were recorded for this clonotype. Antigen specificity is unknown. Among all donors, each was a healthy Caucasian. This sample also belongs to another study, concerning yellow fever vaccine responses in identical twins. That paper states: Among the twins, the vaccine T cell response reportedly seemed partly convergent and partly personalized.

The sample consisted of PBMCs. The receptor was isolated from a young woman in good health.

CDR3 in amino acids: CASSLGEGANVLTF. CDR3 bases: TGTGCCAGCAGCTTGGGGGAAGGGGCCAACGTCCTGACTTTC. This chain joins TRBV11-2 and TRBJ2-6, with D perhaps assigned TRBD1 or TRBD2 (5 bases each). V was clipped by 3 bases and J by 4 bases, with 7 bases between them. The germline V gene has CDR1 SGHAT and CDR2 FQNNGV. The CDR3 has 14 residues. The entire variable domain, with the rest obtained from reference TRBV11-2 and TRBJ2-6, is as follows: EAGVAQSPRYKIIEKRQSVAFWCNPISGHATLYWYQQILGQGPKLLIQFQNNGVVDDSQLPKDRFSAERLKGVDSTLKIQPAKLEDSAVYLCASSLGEGANVLTFGAGSRLTVL.